The 3 T cell receptor beta chains below all came from one sample that was sequenced in a study of blood T cell repertoires in COVID-19. The repertoire was sequenced with immunoSEQ multiplex PCR; TCRdb's copy has only in-frame clones and lacks some. The sample has about 300,000 clones, 85% seen once. Sample: PBMCs or T cells enriched from blood (not recorded which). The receptors here all came from a woman younger than 45 who had been exposed to COVID-19.

This chain connects TRBV29-1 to TRBJ2-3; 11 bases fit TRBD2. CDR1 is SQVTM, CDR2 ANQGSEA, per germline. This CDR3 region has 17 residues. The V gene end was trimmed by 1 base and the J gene end by 0 bases; junction bases not matched to a gene: 6. The CDR3 region is CSVEASGGLISTDTQYF. The CDR3 DNA is TGCAGCGTTGAAGCTAGCGGGGGGTTAATAAGCACAGATACGCAGTATTTT.

The gene calls are TRBV3-1 (or the pseudogene TRBV3-2) and TRBJ1-2, with D perhaps TRBD1 (5 bases). Germline CDR1 and CDR2: LGHDT and YNNKEL (reference sequence). Trimming shortened V by 4 bases and J by 8 bases, and 17 bases separated the two germline ends. This CDR3 has 14 amino acids. The CDR3 DNA is TGTGCCAGCAGCCCGCTACAGGAGTATATGGGCTACACCTTC. This sequence encodes CASSPLQEYMGYTF.

Worth noting for this clone: A read error may produce the germline difference seen at one junction end. V and J are TRBV2 and TRBJ2-3; 7 bases agree with TRBD2. The length of the CDR3 is 11 residues. Germline loops: CDR1 SNHLY, CDR2 FYNNEI. In DNA, the CDR3 is TGTGCCAGCAGTGTGGCGGGGGAGCTCGATTTT. It specifies CASSVAGELDF.